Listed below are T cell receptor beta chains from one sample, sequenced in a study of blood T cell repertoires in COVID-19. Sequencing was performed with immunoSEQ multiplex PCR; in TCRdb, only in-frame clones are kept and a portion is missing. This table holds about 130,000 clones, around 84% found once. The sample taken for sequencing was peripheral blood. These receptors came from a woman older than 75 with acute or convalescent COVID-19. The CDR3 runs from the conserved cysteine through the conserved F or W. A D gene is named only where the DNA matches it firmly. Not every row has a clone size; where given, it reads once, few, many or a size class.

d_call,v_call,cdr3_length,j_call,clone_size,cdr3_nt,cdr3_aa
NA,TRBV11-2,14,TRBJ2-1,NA,TGTGCCAGCAGCTTAGCGGGGACCTACAATGAGCAGTTCTTC,CASSLAGTYNEQFF
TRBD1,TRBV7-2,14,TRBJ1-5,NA,TGTGCCAGCAGCAACAGGGGTGGCAATCAGCCCCAGCATTTT,CASSNRGGNQPQHF
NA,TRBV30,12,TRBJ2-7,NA,TGTGCCTATTCTACCGGGGACTACGAGCAGTACTTC,CAYSTGDYEQYF
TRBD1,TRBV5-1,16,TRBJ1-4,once,TGCGCCAGCAGGGGACAGCCAGGCGTAACTAATGAAAAACTGTTTTTT,CASRGQPGVTNEKLFF
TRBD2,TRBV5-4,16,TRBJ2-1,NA,TGTGCCAGCAGCTCCAATGGACTAGCGGCCGGGAATGAGCAGTTCTTC,CASSSNGLAAGNEQFF
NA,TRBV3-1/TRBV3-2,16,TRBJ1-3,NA,TGTGCCAGCAGCCAAGACACAGGGCCTTCTGGAAACACCATATATTTT,CASSQDTGPSGNTIYF
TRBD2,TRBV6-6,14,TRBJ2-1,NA,TGTGCCAGCAGATTGGCGGGGGGGCGAAATGAGCAGTTCTTC,CASRLAGGRNEQFF
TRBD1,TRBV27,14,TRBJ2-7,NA,TGTGCCAGCAGTTCAAGACAGGGAAGGTACGAGCAGTACTTC,CASSSRQGRYEQYF
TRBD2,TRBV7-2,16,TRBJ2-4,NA,TGTGCCAGCAGCTTAGAGGTGGGAGGGGCCAAAAACATTCAGTACTTC,CASSLEVGGAKNIQYF
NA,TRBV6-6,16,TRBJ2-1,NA,TGTGCCAGCAGTTACCCCTTGGGGCAAGCCTACAATGAGCAGTTCTTC,CASSYPLGQAYNEQFF
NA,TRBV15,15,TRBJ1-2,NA,TGTGCCACCAGCAGAGATTTAGGACTGAATCTTGGCTACACCTTC,CATSRDLGLNLGYTF
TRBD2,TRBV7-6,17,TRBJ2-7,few,TGTGCCAGCAGCGCTAGCTTGCGGGGGGCTTTACCCTACGAGCAGTACTTC,CASSASLRGALPYEQYF
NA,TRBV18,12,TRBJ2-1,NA,TGTGCCAGCTCACCAATCCTCCATGAGCAGTTCTTC,CASSPILHEQFF
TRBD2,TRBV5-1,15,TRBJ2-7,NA,TGCGCCAGCAGCTTGGAACCCAGCGGGGGATACGAGCAGTACTTC,CASSLEPSGGYEQYF
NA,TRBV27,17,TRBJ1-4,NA,TGTGCCAGCAGCTCTCCCGGCAGGGGTTCCGGGGATGAAAAACTGTTTTTT,CASSSPGRGSGDEKLFF
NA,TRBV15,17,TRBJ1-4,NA,TGTGCCACCAGCAGAGATCTGACTGGAGGGGTAGGTGAAAAACTGTTTTTT,CATSRDLTGGVGEKLFF
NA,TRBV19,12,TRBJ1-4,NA,TGTGCCATATCAGGGGAAGGTGAAAAACTGTTTTTT,CAISGEGEKLFF
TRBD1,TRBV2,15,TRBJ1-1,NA,TGTGCCAGCAGACGACAGGGGGCGCAGGGCACTGAAGCTTTCTTT,CASRRQGAQGTEAFF
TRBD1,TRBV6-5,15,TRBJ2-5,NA,TGTGCCAGCGGAGTGGACAGGGGGCGGTTAGAGACCCAGTACTTC,CASGVDRGRLETQYF
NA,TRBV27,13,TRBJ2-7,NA,TGTGCCAGCAGTTTAGGGCAGCTCTACGAGCAGTACTTC,CASSLGQLYEQYF
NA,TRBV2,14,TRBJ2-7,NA,TGTGCCAGCAGCCACCAACGGCGGTCGTACGAGCAGTACTTC,CASSHQRRSYEQYF
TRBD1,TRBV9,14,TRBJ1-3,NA,TGTGCCAGCAGCGTAGGGGACAGTAAAAACACCATATATTTT,CASSVGDSKNTIYF
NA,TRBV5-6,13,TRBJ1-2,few,TGTGCCAGCAACTACCGCGGCGGCTATGGCTACACCTTC,CASNYRGGYGYTF
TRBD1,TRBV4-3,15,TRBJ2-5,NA,TGCGCCAGCAGCCGCCACCGACAGGGGCAAGAGACCCAGTACTTC,CASSRHRQGQETQYF
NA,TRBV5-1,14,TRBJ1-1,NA,TGCGCCAGCAGCTTTTCAGTAACGGGGACTGAAGCTTTCTTT,CASSFSVTGTEAFF
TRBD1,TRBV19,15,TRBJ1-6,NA,TGTGCCAGTAGTGCCCCCGACAGGGGTAAGGCACCCCTCCACTTT,CASSAPDRGKAPLHF
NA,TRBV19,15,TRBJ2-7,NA,TGTGCCGGCTCAGGAGGGCCGAAAACCTTCTACGAGCAGTACTTC,CAGSGGPKTFYEQYF
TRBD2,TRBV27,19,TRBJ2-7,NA,TGTGCCAGCAGTTTAAAGGGGCGGGTGACTAGCGGGAAAAGAGACGAGCAGTACTTC,CASSLKGRVTSGKRDEQYF
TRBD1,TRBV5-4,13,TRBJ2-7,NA,TGTGCCAGCAGCTCCCGGGACAGCTACGAGCAGTACTTC,CASSSRDSYEQYF
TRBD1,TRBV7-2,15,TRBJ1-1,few,TGTGCCAGCAGCAACCGGGGGACAGGGGGCTTTGAAGCTTTCTTT,CASSNRGTGGFEAFF
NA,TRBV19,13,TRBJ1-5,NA,TGTGCCAGTAGTATCAGTAGCAATCAGCCCCAGCATTTT,CASSISSNQPQHF
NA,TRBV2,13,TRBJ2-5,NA,TGTGCCAGCAGAGATCCGACGAGGGAGACCCAGTACTTC,CASRDPTRETQYF
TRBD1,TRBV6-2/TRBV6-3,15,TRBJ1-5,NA,TGTGCCAGCAGTAGGACAGGGCAAAGCAATCAGCCCCAGCATTTT,CASSRTGQSNQPQHF
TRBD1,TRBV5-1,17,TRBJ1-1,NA,TGCGCCAGCAGCTTGGTTGGGACAGGGGTGATAAAGGGTGAAGCTTTCTTT,CASSLVGTGVIKGEAFF
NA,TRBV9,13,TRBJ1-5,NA,TGTGCCAGCAGCCCAGGAAGAGATCAGCCCCAGCATTTT,CASSPGRDQPQHF